The 30 T cell receptor beta chains listed next were all sequenced from one sample in a study of chemoradiotherapy in HPV16-positive cancers. Profiling relied on immunoSEQ multiplex PCR, and the TCRdb table lists in-frame clones only, not all of them. This repertoire shows around 5,000 clones, approximately 80% found once; its top ten account for roughly a sixth. The specimen comprised tumor tissue, sampled from a patient who underwent chemoradiotherapy. The receptors shown here come from a human donor with HPV-associated anogenital cancer.

This chain links TRBV2 with TRBJ1-5; 8 bases are shared with TRBD1. Trimming removed 6 bases from V and 6 bases from J; junction bases left unmatched: 4. CDR1 SNHLY and CDR2 FYNNEI come from the germline V gene. This CDR3 is built from 13 residues. The CDR3 nucleotides read TGTGCCAGCAGGATACAGGGGGTTCAGCCCCAGCATTTT. Translated: CASRIQGVQPQHF.

The chain is built from TRBV4-1 and TRBJ1-3; D not certain. V was trimmed by 2 bases and J by 5 bases, leaving 1 base between them. Looked up from germline, CDR1 is MGHRA and CDR2 is YSYEKL. The CDR3 runs to 11 residues. The CDR3 sequence: CASSQRNTIYF. The CDR3 nucleotides are TGCGCCAGCAGCCAACGAAACACCATATATTTT.

The rearrangement joins TRBV5-1 to TRBJ1-2, with D maybe TRBD1 (5 bases). This CDR3 has 14 amino acids. V dropped 0 bases and J dropped 2 bases, with 8 bases sitting between them. CDR1 is SGHRS, CDR2 YFSETQ, per germline. DNA for the CDR3: TGCGCCAGCAGCTTGGCCGGGGACAACTATGGCTACACCTTC. This codes for CASSLAGDNYGYTF.

The DNA of the CDR3 is TGTGCCAGCAGTGTGACGGTAAAGGCGAACTATGGCTACACCTTC. The encoded protein is CASSVTVKANYGYTF. The rearrangement joins TRBV13 to TRBJ1-2; D is unresolved. Trimming removed 6 bases from V and 2 bases from J, with 16 bases in between. This CDR3 has 15 amino acids. The germline CDR1 and CDR2 sequences are PRHDT and FYEKMQ (reference sequence).

The table lists this clone with a few counts. This chain connects TRBV12-5 to TRBJ2-5, with D perhaps matching TRBD1 (6 bases). CDR1 and CDR2 from the germline V gene are LGHNT and FRNRAP. The V and J ends lost 1 base and 5 bases respectively, with 14 bases between them. CDR3 size: 15 residues. The CDR3 region has the DNA TGTGCTAGTGGTTTGGAGGACAGAATTCCGGAGACCCAGTACTTC. This translates into CASGLEDRIPETQYF.

This chain connects TRBV28 to TRBJ1-4; D unclear. Trimming removed 5 bases from V and 10 bases from J, with 11 bases in between. The germline V gene encodes CDR1 MDHEN and CDR2 SYDVKM. The CDR3 consists of 12 residues. CDR3 residues: CASSPPRGKLFF. The DNA for the CDR3 is TGTGCCAGCAGTCCTCCACGGGGAAAACTGTTTTTT.

The chain combines TRBV19 with TRBJ2-5; no clear D. The ends were cut back, 3 bases at V and 2 bases at J, with 10 bases in the middle. Germline CDR1 LNHDA, CDR2 SQIVND (reference sequence). The CDR3 is 14 residues long. CDR3 sequence: CASSIPGEQETQYF. The CDR3 DNA sequence: TGTGCCAGTAGTATTCCAGGCGAGCAAGAGACCCAGTACTTC.

The J gene is TRBJ2-7, the V gene TRBV5-1, with no clear D. The CDR3 loop spans 15 amino acids. V was pared by 4 bases and J by 2 bases, with 16 bases between. CDR1 SGHRS and CDR2 YFSETQ come from the germline V gene. CDR3 in DNA: TGCGCCAGCAGCCCCGACCTAACTCCGACCTACGAGCAGTACTTC. It yields the protein CASSPDLTPTYEQYF.

The V and J genes are TRBV18 and TRBJ2-5, with D tentatively TRBD1 (5 bases). This CDR3 contains 16 residues. Trimming pared 3 bases from V and 1 base from J, leaving 15 bases between. CDR1 is KGHSH, CDR2 LQKENI, per germline. The CDR3 region is CASSPFRGTAQETQYF. In DNA, the CDR3 is TGTGCCAGCTCACCTTTTAGGGGAACTGCCCAAGAGACCCAGTACTTC.

This clone occurred a few times. The chain carries TRBV6-5 and TRBJ1-1; 8 positions agree with TRBD1. V was pared by 8 bases and J by 4 bases, with 9 bases of the junction left unmatched. The germline V gene has CDR1 MNHEY and CDR2 SVGAGI. The CDR3 is 14 residues long. CDR3 residues: CASLTRGRVTEAFF. Here the CDR3 DNA reads TGTGCCAGCCTTACCAGGGGGCGGGTCACTGAAGCTTTCTTT.

The chain has TRBV5-1 and TRBJ1-3; the D is unclear. This CDR3 has 17 residues. V lost 2 bases to trimming and J lost 1 base, with 16 bases between them. From germline, CDR1 is SGHRS and CDR2 YFSETQ. The DNA of the CDR3 is TGCGCCAGCAGCTTTTCGGTCGCAGGTCGGTCTGGAAACACCATATATTTT. The encoded protein is CASSFSVAGRSGNTIYF.

This clone is termed medium-sized. This sequence joins TRBV12-5 and TRBJ2-7; TRBD1 matches 7 bases. Germline loops: CDR1 LGHNT, CDR2 FRNRAP. This CDR3 region has 13 residues. Trimming cost V 2 bases and J 4 bases; bases outside gene matches: 2. CDR3 sequence reads: CASGLMTGYEQYF. DNA for the CDR3: TGTGCTAGTGGTTTGATGACAGGGTACGAGCAGTACTTC.

V gene TRBV9 combines with J gene TRBJ2-7; D gene uncertain. V gave up 0 bases and J gave up 7 bases, with 14 bases separating them. The CDR3 covers 14 residues. Germline-derived CDR1 and CDR2 are SGDLS and YYNGEE. The CDR3 here is CASSVALGSGEQYF. For the CDR3, the DNA is TGTGCCAGCAGCGTAGCCCTCGGGTCTGGGGAGCAGTACTTC.

There are a few counts of this clone. The V gene is TRBV2, the J gene TRBJ2-2; 7 nucleotides align to TRBD1. Trimming took 6 bases from V and 6 from J; bases not matched to a gene: 1. Germline CDR1 and CDR2: SNHLY and FYNNEI. The CDR3 contains 12 residues. The DNA of the CDR3 is TGTGCCAGCAGAGACAGGGCCGGGGAGCTGTTTTTT. Translated, it gives CASRDRAGELFF.

In its sample, this clone was seen once. The rearrangement links TRBV5-1 to TRBJ2-7; maybe TRBD2 (5 bases). Germline V gene data show CDR1 as SGHRS and CDR2 as YFSETQ. Trimming left V 0 bases short and J 3 bases short, with 13 bases between. This CDR3 is 15 amino acids long. The CDR3 spells CASSLAGGLFYEQYF. The CDR3, as DNA: TGCGCCAGCAGCTTGGCCGGTGGACTGTTCTACGAGCAGTACTTC.

V and J are TRBV5-4 and TRBJ2-2; D ambiguous. The germline gives CDR1 SGHNT, CDR2 YYREEE (reference sequence). The CDR3 has 15 amino acids. The V end lost 3 bases, the J end lost 5 bases, and 14 bases lay between the germline ends. The CDR3 region has the DNA TGTGCCAGCAGCTCCCTAGAAGCGAGAACCGGGGAGCTGTTTTTT. Translated, it gives CASSSLEARTGELFF.

This clone was counted between two and nine times. V gene TRBV27 combines with J gene TRBJ2-7; 7 bases agree with TRBD2. V lost 3 bases, J lost 3 bases, and 11 bases stayed unmatched. This CDR3 spans 16 amino acids. Germline V gives CDR1 MNHEY, CDR2 SMNVEV (reference sequence). The CDR3 spells CASSFALSSGRYEQYF. CDR3 nucleotide sequence: TGTGCCAGCAGTTTTGCTTTGTCTAGCGGACGCTACGAGCAGTACTTC.

CDR3 residues: CASSPGVLLTQETQYF. The CDR3 DNA reads TGTGCCAGCAGCCCTGGGGTGCTACTGACACAAGAGACCCAGTACTTC. The chain employs TRBV5-4 and TRBJ2-5; the D is unclear. Deletions cut 4 bases from V and 2 bases from J, with 18 bases between. This CDR3 comprises 16 residues. The germline CDR1 and CDR2 sequences are SGHNT and YYREEE (reference sequence).

The rearrangement joins TRBV4-1 to TRBJ1-2, with 9 bases fitting TRBD1. Looked up from germline, CDR1 is MGHRA and CDR2 is YSYEKL. CDR3 length: 18 residues. V shed 0 bases, J shed 2 bases, and the junction held 10 bases outside the gene matches. The CDR3 coding sequence is TGCGCCAGCAGCCAAGATCCGGGACAGGGCCTTTCCAACTATGGCTACACCTTC. Encoded protein: CASSQDPGQGLSNYGYTF.

The DNA of the CDR3 is TGCGCCAGCAGCCAAAGCACAGGGGCGCGTGCAGAGACCCAGTACTTC. Amino acids: CASSQSTGARAETQYF. The chain joins TRBV4-1 to TRBJ2-5; 7 nucleotides match TRBD1. Unmatched junction bases numbered 10, after V lost 2 bases and J lost 4 bases. Germline V gene data show CDR1 as MGHRA and CDR2 as YSYEKL. The CDR3 is 16 residues long.

The V call is TRBV9, the J call TRBJ2-3; D possibly matches TRBD1 or TRBD2 (5 bases each). Germline values: CDR1 SGDLS, CDR2 YYNGEE. Trimming removed 0 bases from V and 4 bases from J, with 12 bases in between. The CDR3 is made up of 15 amino acids. For the CDR3, the DNA is TGTGCCAGCAGCGTAGGAGGGACGAAACCAGATACGCAGTATTTT. It translates to CASSVGGTKPDTQYF.

The rearrangement links TRBV7-6 to TRBJ1-5; 9 nucleotides agree with TRBD1. There are 14 residues in the CDR3. Germline trimming cut 5 bases from V and 4 bases from J; bases unmatched to any gene: 3. Germline V gene data show CDR1 as SGHVS and CDR2 as FNYEAQ. The DNA of the CDR3 is TGTGCCAGCAGCCGCGGGACAGGGAATCAGCCCCAGCATTTT. This sequence encodes CASSRGTGNQPQHF. The full variable domain, its missing parts supplied by reference TRBV7-6 and TRBJ1-5, is GAGVSQSPRYKVTKRGQDVALRCDPISGHVSLYWYRQALGQGPEFLTYFNYEAQQDKSGLPNDRFSAERPEGSISTLTIQRTEQRDSAMYRCASSRGTGNQPQHFGDGTRLSIL.

This clone occurred once. This chain links TRBV28 with TRBJ2-7, with D tentatively TRBD1 (6 bases). The CDR3 extends over 15 amino acids. The V end was cut by 6 bases, the J end by 0 bases, with 15 bases between. Looked up from germline, CDR1 is MDHEN and CDR2 is SYDVKM. The CDR3 coding sequence is TGTGCCAGCAGGACCGGGACACTTTACTCCTACGAGCAGTACTTC. Its translation: CASRTGTLYSYEQYF.

The rearrangement joins TRBV6-4 to TRBJ1-1; D is possibly TRBD1 (6 bases). V gave up 2 bases and J gave up 0 bases, with 19 bases separating them. This CDR3 has 18 residues. Germline V CDR1 and CDR2: MRHNA, SNTAGT. The CDR3 DNA sequence: TGTGCCAGCAGTGACATGGTATTCAACAGGGCGATGAACACTGAAGCTTTCTTT. Its translation: CASSDMVFNRAMNTEAFF.

This chain's CDR3 is CAISDRREVVYEQYF. The CDR3 DNA reads TGTGCCATCAGTGACCGGCGGGAGGTGGTCTACGAGCAGTACTTC. The rearrangement links TRBV10-3 to TRBJ2-7, with TRBD2 matching over 8 bases. J gave up 3 bases and V 3 bases, and 7 bases lay outside the gene matches. The V gene's germline CDR1 is ENHRY and CDR2 SYGVKD. The CDR3 length is 15 residues.

The chain recombines TRBV4-2 with TRBJ2-5; D is possibly TRBD2 (6 bases). The CDR3 extends over 15 amino acids. Between the trimmed V and J ends, which lost 0 bases and 5 bases, there was a span of 13 bases. Germline values: CDR1 LGHNA, CDR2 YNFKEQ. The DNA of the CDR3 is TGTGCCAGCAGCCAAGATAGGTGGCTAGCGGAGACCCAGTACTTC. It specifies CASSQDRWLAETQYF.

This rearrangement joins TRBV5-1 to TRBJ2-1, with 9 bases lining up with TRBD1. J gave up 4 bases and V 4 bases, and 9 bases lay outside the gene matches. Germline V lookup: CDR1 SGHRS, CDR2 YFSETQ. The CDR3 has 16 amino acids. Written as DNA, the CDR3 is TGCGCCAGCAGCGCGGGACAGGGTTTGGGTTACAATGAGCAGTTCTTC. It codes for CASSAGQGLGYNEQFF.

This clone showed up just once. The rearrangement uses TRBV27 and TRBJ2-2; D unresolved. V was shortened by 2 bases and J by 5 bases, with 3 bases between the two germline ends. The CDR3 runs to 12 residues. CDR1 and CDR2 from the germline V gene are MNHEY and SMNVEV (reference sequence). Written as DNA, the CDR3 is TGTGCCAGCAGTTTAGTGACCGGGGAGCTGTTTTTT. Translated: CASSLVTGELFF.

The sample holds a few counts of this clone. The chain uses TRBV7-3 and TRBJ2-7; the match to TRBD2 covers 7 bases. The CDR3 sequence is 15 residues long. Germline lookup yields CDR1 SGHTA and CDR2 FQGTGA. V was clipped by 2 bases and J by 10 bases; unmatched bases: 14. CDR3 protein: CASSLVGGSTLGQYF. The CDR3 DNA follows: TGTGCCAGCAGCTTAGTGGGCGGGAGTACTTTAGGACAGTACTTC. The full variable domain, rest sourced from reference TRBV7-3 and TRBJ2-7, is GAGVSQTPSNKVTEKGKYVELRCDPISGHTALYWYRQSLGQGPEFLIYFQGTGAADDSGLPNDRFFAVRPEGSVSTLKIQRTERGDSAVYLCASSLVGGSTLGQYFGPGTRLTVT.

This chain uses TRBV6-1 with TRBJ1-5, with 8 bases aligning to TRBD1. The V gene's germline CDR1 is MNHNS and CDR2 SASEGT. V lost 7 bases to trimming and J lost 5 bases; unmatched junction nucleotides: 7. The CDR3 length is 14 residues. For the CDR3, the DNA is TGTGCCAGCATTCGGGGACAGGCGCATCAGCCCCAGCATTTT. This encodes CASIRGQAHQPQHF.